This T cell receptor (beta chain) derives from a study of cytomegalovirus exposure and HLA in healthy donors. Some clones are missing from TCRdb's copy, which holds only in-frame ones; the method was immunoSEQ multiplex PCR. The data hold roughly 260,000 clones, with 85% to 90% observed a single time. This CDR3 is 11 amino acids long. Germline V lookup: CDR1 DFQATT, CDR2 SNEGSKA (reference sequence). V shed 6 bases, J shed 16 bases, and the junction held 11 bases outside the gene matches. Separate from the approximately 720-subject first cohort was the roughly 120-subject validation cohort, to which the donors belonged. Of note for this clone: Its antigen is currently unknown.

Study-level results: First-cohort TCR clusters tended to co-occur in the roughly 130 validation repertoires, a later analysis found. TCR beta chains numbering 150 to 200 were designated cytomegalovirus-associated.

The specimen sequenced was PBMCs. The rearrangement uses TRBV20-1 and TRBJ2-1, with 8 bases identical to TRBD2. This clonotype was obtained from a young woman in good health and CMV-seronegative. CDR3 coding DNA: TGCAGTGCCAGTAACCGGGGGGGCCTTTTCTTC. Translating it yields CSASNRGGLFF.